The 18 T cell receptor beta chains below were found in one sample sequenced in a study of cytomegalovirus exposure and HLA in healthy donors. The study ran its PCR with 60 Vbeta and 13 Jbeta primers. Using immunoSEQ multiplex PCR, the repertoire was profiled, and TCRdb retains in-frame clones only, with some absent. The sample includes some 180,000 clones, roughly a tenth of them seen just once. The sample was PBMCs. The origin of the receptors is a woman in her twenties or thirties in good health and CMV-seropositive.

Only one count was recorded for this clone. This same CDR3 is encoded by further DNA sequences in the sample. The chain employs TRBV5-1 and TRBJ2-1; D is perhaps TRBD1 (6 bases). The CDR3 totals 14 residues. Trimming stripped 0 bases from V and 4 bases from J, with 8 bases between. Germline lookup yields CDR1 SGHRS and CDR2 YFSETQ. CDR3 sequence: CASSLGTGYNEQFF. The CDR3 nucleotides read TGCGCCAGCAGCTTGGGTACAGGGTACAATGAGCAGTTCTTC.

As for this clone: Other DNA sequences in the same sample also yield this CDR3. The CDR3 loop reads CASSWGGDGELFF. CDR3 nucleotides: TGCGCCAGCAGCTGGGGGGGCGACGGGGAGCTGTTTTTT. This chain joins TRBV5-1 and TRBJ2-2; TRBD2 is a possible D gene (7 bases). Germline V gene lookup returns CDR1 SGHRS and CDR2 YFSETQ. This CDR3 has 13 residues. V shed 3 bases and J shed 7 bases, with 10 bases lying between them.

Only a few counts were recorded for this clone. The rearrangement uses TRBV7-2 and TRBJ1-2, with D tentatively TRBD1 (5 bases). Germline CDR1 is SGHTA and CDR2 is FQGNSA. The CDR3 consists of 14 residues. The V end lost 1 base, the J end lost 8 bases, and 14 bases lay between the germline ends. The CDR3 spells CASSLGAGREGYTF. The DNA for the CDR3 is TGTGCCAGCAGCTTAGGGGCAGGGAGGGAAGGCTACACCTTC.

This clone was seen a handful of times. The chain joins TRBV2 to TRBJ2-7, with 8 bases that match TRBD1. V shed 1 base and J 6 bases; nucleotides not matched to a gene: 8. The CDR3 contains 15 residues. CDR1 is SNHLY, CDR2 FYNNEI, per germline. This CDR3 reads CASSEDWTGSLEQYF. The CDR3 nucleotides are TGTGCCAGCAGTGAAGACTGGACAGGGTCTCTCGAGCAGTACTTC. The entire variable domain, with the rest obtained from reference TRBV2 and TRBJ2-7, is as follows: EPEVTQTPSHQVTQMGQEVILRCVPISNHLYFYWYRQILGQKVEFLVSFYNNEISEKSEIFDDQFSVERPDGSNFTLKIRSTKLEDSAMYFCASSEDWTGSLEQYFGPGTRLTVT.

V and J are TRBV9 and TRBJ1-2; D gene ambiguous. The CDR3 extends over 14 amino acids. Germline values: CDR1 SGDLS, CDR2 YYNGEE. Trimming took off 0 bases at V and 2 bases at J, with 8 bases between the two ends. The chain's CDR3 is CASSVAGRNYGYTF. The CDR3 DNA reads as TGTGCCAGCAGCGTAGCTGGCAGGAACTATGGCTACACCTTC. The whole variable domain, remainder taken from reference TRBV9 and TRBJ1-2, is DSGVTQTPKHLITATGQRVTLRCSPRSGDLSVYWYQQSLDQGLQFLIQYYNGEERAKGNILERFSAQQFPDLHSELNLSSLELGDSALYFCASSVAGRNYGYTFGSGTRLTVV.

The CDR3 DNA sequence: TGTGCCAGCAGTGGGGGGGGGACAGGGTTGTCCATTGAGCAGTTCTTC. Its translation is CASSGGGTGLSIEQFF. The chain links TRBV2 to TRBJ2-1; TRBD1 agrees at 9 bases. This CDR3 comprises 16 residues. Per germline, CDR1 SNHLY and CDR2 FYNNEI. V shed 4 bases and J 9 bases; nucleotides not matched to a gene: 13.

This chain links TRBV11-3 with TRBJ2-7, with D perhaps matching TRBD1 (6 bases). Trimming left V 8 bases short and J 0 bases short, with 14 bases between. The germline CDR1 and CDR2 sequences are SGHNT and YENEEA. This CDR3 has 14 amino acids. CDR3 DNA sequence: TGTGCCAGCGCGAGGGGGTCAAGCTCCTACGAGCAGTACTTC. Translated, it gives CASARGSSSYEQYF.

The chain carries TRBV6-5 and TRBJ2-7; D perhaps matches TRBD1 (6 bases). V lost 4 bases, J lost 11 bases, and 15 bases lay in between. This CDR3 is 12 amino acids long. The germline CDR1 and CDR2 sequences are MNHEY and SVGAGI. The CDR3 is CASSSVSGTKYF. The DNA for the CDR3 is TGTGCCAGCAGTTCCGTTTCCGGGACAAAGTACTTC.

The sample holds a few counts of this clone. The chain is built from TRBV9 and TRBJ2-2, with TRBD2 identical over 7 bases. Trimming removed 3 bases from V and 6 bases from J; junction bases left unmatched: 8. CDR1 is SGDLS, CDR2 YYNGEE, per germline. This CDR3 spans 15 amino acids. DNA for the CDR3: TGTGCCAGCAGCGGCGGGGGAGTAGGGGCCGGGGAGCTGTTTTTT. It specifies CASSGGGVGAGELFF. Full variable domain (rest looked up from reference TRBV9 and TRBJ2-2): DSGVTQTPKHLITATGQRVTLRCSPRSGDLSVYWYQQSLDQGLQFLIQYYNGEERAKGNILERFSAQQFPDLHSELNLSSLELGDSALYFCASSGGGVGAGELFFGEGSRLTVL.

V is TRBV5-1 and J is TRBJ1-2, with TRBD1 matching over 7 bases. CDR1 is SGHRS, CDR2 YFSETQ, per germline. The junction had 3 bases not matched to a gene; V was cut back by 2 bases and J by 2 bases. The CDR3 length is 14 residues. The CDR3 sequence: CASSFGGGNYGYTF. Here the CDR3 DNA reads TGCGCCAGCAGCTTCGGAGGGGGCAACTATGGCTACACCTTC.

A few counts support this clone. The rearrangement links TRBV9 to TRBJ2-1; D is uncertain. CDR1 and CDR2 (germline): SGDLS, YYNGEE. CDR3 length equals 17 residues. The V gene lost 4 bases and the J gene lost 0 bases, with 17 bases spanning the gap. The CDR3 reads CASSPASTRSSYNEQFF. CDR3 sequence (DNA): TGTGCCAGCAGCCCTGCATCTACCCGGAGCTCCTACAATGAGCAGTTCTTC.

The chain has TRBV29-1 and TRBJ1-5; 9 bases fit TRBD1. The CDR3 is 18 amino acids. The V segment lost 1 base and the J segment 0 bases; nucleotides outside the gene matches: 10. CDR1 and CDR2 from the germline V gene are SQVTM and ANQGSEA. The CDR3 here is CSVEVGEDRGNSNQPQHF. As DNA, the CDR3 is TGCAGCGTTGAAGTTGGTGAGGACAGGGGTAATAGCAATCAGCCCCAGCATTTT.

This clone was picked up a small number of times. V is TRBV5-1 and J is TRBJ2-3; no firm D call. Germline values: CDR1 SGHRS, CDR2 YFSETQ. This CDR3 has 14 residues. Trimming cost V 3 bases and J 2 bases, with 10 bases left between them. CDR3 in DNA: TGCGCCAGCAGCTCACTCGAACCCACAGATACGCAGTATTTT. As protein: CASSSLEPTDTQYF.

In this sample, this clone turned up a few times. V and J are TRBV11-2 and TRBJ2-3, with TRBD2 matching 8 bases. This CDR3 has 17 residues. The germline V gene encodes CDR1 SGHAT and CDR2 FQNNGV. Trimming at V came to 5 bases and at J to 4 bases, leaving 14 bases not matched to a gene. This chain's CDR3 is CASSPKPGTRGPDTQYF. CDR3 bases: TGTGCCAGCAGCCCTAAGCCCGGGACTAGGGGCCCAGATACGCAGTATTTT.

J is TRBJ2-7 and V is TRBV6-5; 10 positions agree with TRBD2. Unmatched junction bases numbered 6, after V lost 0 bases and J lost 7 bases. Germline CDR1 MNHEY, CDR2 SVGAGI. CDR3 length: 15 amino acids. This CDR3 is CASSYSGLAGVEQYF. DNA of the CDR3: TGTGCCAGCAGTTACTCGGGGCTAGCGGGAGTAGAGCAGTACTTC.

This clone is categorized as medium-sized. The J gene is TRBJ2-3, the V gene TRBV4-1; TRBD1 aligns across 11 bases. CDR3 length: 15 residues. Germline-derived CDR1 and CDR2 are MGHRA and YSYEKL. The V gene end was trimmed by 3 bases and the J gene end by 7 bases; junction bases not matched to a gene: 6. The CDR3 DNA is TGCGCCAGCAGCCAGATGGACAGGGGGCAATATACGCAGTATTTT. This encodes CASSQMDRGQYTQYF.

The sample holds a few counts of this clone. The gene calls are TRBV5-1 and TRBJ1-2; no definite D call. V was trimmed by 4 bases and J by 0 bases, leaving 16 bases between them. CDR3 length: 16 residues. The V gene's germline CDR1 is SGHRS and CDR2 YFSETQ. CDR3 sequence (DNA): TGCGCCAGCAGCCTGGGTGCGGACTCTCCTAACTATGGCTACACCTTC. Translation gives CASSLGADSPNYGYTF. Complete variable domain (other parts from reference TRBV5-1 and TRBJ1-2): KAGVTQTPRYLIKTRGQQVTLSCSPISGHRSVSWYQQTPGQGLQFLFEYFSETQRNKGNFPGRFSGRQFSNSRSEMNVSTLELGDSALYLCASSLGADSPNYGYTFGSGTRLTVV.

In DNA, the CDR3 is TGTGCCAGCAGCTTAGCTGGACTAGCGGTACAAGAGACCCAGTACTTC. Protein product: CASSLAGLAVQETQYF. The rearrangement joins TRBV7-2 to TRBJ2-5, with TRBD2 identical over 10 bases. This CDR3 region has 16 residues. Germline CDR1 SGHTA, CDR2 FQGNSA. Germline trimming cut 0 bases from V and 2 bases from J; bases unmatched to any gene: 3.